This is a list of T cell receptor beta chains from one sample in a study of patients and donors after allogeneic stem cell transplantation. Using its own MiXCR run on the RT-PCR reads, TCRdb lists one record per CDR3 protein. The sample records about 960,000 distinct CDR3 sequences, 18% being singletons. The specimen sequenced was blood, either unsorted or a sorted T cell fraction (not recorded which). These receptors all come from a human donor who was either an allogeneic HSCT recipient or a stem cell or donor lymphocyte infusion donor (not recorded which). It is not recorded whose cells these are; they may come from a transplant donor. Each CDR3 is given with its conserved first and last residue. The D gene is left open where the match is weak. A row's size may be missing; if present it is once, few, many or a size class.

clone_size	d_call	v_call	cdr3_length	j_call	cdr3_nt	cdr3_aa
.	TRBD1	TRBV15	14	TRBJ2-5	TGTGCCACCAGCCGGGACAGGGAGAGGGAGACCCAGTACTTC	CATSRDRERETQYF
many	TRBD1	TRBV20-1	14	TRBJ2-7	TGCAGTGCTAGAGTTAGGGACAGCCCCTACGAGCAGTACTTC	CSARVRDSPYEQYF
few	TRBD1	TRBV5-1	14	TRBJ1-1	TGCGCCAGCAGCCCGGAAGGGACAGGGTTTGGGGCTTTCTTT	CASSPEGTGFGAFF
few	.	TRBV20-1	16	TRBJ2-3	TGCAGTGCTAGCCCCTGGGACCTGGCTAGCACAGATACGCAGTATTTT	CSASPWDLASTDTQYF
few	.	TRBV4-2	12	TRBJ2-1	TGTGCCAGCGGTAGCGACTACAATGAGCAGTTCTTC	CASGSDYNEQFF
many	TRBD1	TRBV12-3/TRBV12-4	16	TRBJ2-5	TGTGCCAGCAGTTCCCCGGGACAGGGGATAGTAAAGACCCAGTACTTC	CASSSPGQGIVKTQYF
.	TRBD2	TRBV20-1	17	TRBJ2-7	TGCAGTGCTAGGGACCCTAGCGGGAGTGGATGGGCCTACGAGCAGTACTTC	CSARDPSGSGWAYEQYF
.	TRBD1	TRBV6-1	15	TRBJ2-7	TGTGCCAGCAGCCGACAAGAGACAGGGAACCACGAGCAGTACTTC	CASSRQETGNHEQYF
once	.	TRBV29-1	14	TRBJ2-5	TGCAGCGTTACTCGGGACTCCAGACAAGAGACCCAGTACTTC	CSVTRDSRQETQYF
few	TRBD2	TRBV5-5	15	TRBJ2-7	TGTGCCAGCAGCCCCTGGGGGAGGGTTATCCACGAGCAGTACTTC	CASSPWGRVIHEQYF
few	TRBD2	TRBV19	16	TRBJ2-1	TGTGCCAGTAGTATAGATCCAGCTAGCGGGAGTAGTGAGCAGTTCTTC	CASSIDPASGSSEQFF
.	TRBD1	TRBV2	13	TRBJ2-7	TGTGCCAGCACCAGGGGGAGAGGCTACGAGCAGTACTTC	CASTRGRGYEQYF
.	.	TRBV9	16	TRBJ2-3	TGTGCCAGCAGCGTAGAGCCGGAAGGCCCCACAGATACGCAGTATTTT	CASSVEPEGPTDTQYF
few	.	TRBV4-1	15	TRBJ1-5	TGCGCCAGCAGCCAAGAAGGCGTGGGCGCTCAGCCCCAGCATTTT	CASSQEGVGAQPQHF
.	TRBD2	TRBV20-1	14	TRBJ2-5	TGCAGTGCAGGGGTTAGCGGGGGAGGGAAGACCCAGTACTTC	CSAGVSGGGKTQYF
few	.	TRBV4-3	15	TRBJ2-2	TGCGCCAGCAGCCAAGATATTGTCGCCCTGGGGGAGCTGTTTTTT	CASSQDIVALGELFF
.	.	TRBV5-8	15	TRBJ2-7	TGTGCCAGCAGCTTGTGGGGGCGTGTGGAGGGGGAGCAGTACTTC	CASSLWGRVEGEQYF
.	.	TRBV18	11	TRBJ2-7	TGTGCCAGCTCATCCCCGGAAGGGCAGTACTTC	CASSSPEGQYF
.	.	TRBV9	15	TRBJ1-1	TGTGCCAGCAGCGTAGAGGGCAGCATGAACACTGAAGCTTTCTTT	CASSVEGSMNTEAFF
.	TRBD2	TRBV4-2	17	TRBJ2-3	TGTGCCAGCAGCCAAGAGCCTAGCGGTCTTCCAGGAGATACGCAGTATTTT	CASSQEPSGLPGDTQYF
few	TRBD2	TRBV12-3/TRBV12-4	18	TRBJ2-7	TGTGCCAGCAGTCCCCCGCCTAGCGGGAGGCCCAGCTCCTACGAGCAGTACTTC	CASSPPPSGRPSSYEQYF
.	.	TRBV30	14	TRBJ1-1	TGTGCCTGGAGTGTATTGGCGGGGTTAAGGGAAGCTTTCTTT	CAWSVLAGLREAFF
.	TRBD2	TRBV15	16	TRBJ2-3	TGTGCCACCAGCGTTCGACTAGCGGGGTTCTCAGATACGCAGTATTTT	CATSVRLAGFSDTQYF
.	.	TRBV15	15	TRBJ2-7	TGTGCCACCAGCAGAGATGCGGCCAGACCCTACGAGCAGTACTTC	CATSRDAARPYEQYF
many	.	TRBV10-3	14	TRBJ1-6	TGTGCCATCACCCGAGGACCTGAGAATTCACCCCTCCACTTT	CAITRGPENSPLHF
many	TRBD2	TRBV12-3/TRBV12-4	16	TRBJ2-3	TGTGCCAGCAGTCCACCGGGACTAGCCAGCACAGATACGCAGTATTTT	CASSPPGLASTDTQYF
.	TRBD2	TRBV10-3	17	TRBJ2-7	TGTGCCATCAGTGAGCACTCACTCCTGGGAGGGCAGGACGAGCAGTACTTC	CAISEHSLLGGQDEQYF
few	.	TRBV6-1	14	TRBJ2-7	TGTGCCAGCAGTACCCGGCCCGGGACCTACGAGCAGTACTTC	CASSTRPGTYEQYF
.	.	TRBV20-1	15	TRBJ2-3	TGCAGTGCTAGAGACTGGGGCGTCTTTTCAGATACGCAGTATTTT	CSARDWGVFSDTQYF
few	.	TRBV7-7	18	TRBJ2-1	TGTGCCAGCAGCTGCCCCTGGACTGAGCCCCCCCCTTACAATGAGCAGTTCTTC	CASSCPWTEPPPYNEQFF
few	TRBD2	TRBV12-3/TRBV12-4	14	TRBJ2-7	TGTGCCAGCAGTCCCGGGACTACATACTACGAGCAGTACTTC	CASSPGTTYYEQYF
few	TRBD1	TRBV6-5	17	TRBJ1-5	TGTGCCAGCAGTTACGCAGGAGACAGGGGATGGAATCAGCCCCAGCATTTT	CASSYAGDRGWNQPQHF
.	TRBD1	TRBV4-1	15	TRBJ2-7	TGCGCCAGCAGCCAGGCGGGACAGGGATCCTACGAGCAGTACTTC	CASSQAGQGSYEQYF
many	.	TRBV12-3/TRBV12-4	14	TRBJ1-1	TGTGCCAGCTCGACGACAGCTTTGAACACTGAAGCTTTCTTT	CASSTTALNTEAFF
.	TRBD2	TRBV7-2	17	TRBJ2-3	TGTGCCAGCAGCTTACGGACTAGCGGGACTAGCACAGATACGCAGTATTTT	CASSLRTSGTSTDTQYF
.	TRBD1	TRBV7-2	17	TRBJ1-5	TGTGCCAGCAGCTTACAGGGACAGGGTGTGGGAAATCAGCCCCAGCATTTT	CASSLQGQGVGNQPQHF
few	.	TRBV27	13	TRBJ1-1	TGTGCCAGCAGGTGGGCAGGGAACACTGAAGCTTTCTTT	CASRWAGNTEAFF
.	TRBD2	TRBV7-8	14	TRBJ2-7	TGTGCCAGCAGAAATAGCGGGAGAATCGACGAGCAGTACTTC	CASRNSGRIDEQYF
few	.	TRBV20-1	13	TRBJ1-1	TGCAGTGCCGTGCAGATGATGAACACTGAAGCTTTCTTT	CSAVQMMNTEAFF
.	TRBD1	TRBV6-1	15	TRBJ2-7	TGTGCCAGCAGGAGTCCGGGACAGGGGGCTTACGAGCAGTACTTC	CASRSPGQGAYEQYF
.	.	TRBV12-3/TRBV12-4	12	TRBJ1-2	TGTGCCAGCAGTCCACCAGACGGGGGCTACACCTTC	CASSPPDGGYTF
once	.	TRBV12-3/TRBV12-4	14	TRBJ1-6	TGTGCCAGCAGGGCCTCGGGGGGCGGCGCACCCCTCCACTTT	CASRASGGGAPLHF
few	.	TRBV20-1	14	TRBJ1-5	TGCAGTGCTCCCCAGGGAGGGAGCAATCAGCCCCAGCATTTT	CSAPQGGSNQPQHF
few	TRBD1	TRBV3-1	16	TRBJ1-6	TGTGCCAGCAGCCAAGATCGAGGGGGCCGGGATTCACCCCTCCACTTT	CASSQDRGGRDSPLHF
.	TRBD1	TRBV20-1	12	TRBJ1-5	TGCAGTGCTAGCGGACAGGATCAGCCCCAGCATTTT	CSASGQDQPQHF
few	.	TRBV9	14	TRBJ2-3	TGTGCCAGCAGCGTAGGCCTGAACACAGATACGCAGTATTTT	CASSVGLNTDTQYF
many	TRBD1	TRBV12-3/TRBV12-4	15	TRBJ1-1	TGTGCCAGCAGTGCACCGGGACAGGGGCCCACTGAAGCTTTCTTT	CASSAPGQGPTEAFF
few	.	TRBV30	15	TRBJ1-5	TGTGCCTGGAACCACAACCCTCCGAGCAATCAGCCCCAGCATTTT	CAWNHNPPSNQPQHF
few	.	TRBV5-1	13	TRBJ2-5	TGCGCCAGTAGGGGGGGTTTCCAAGAGACCCAGTACTTC	CASRGGFQETQYF
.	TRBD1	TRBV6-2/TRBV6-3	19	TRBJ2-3	TGTGCCAGCACCTTTGGGACAGTATTTTCCGCATTTAGCACAGATACGCAGTATTTT	CASTFGTVFSAFSTDTQYF